Listed below are T cell receptor beta chains from one sample, sequenced in a study of T cell repertoires in cytomegalovirus infection. TCRdb re-called the reads through MiXCR, storing one row per CDR3 protein. The data show some 560,000 distinct CDR3 sequences, around 40% seen once. These receptors have no identified antigens. Material: cultured PBMCs, obtained from culture after CMV antigen stimulation. Every receptor here comes from a human donor in good health (CMV status not recorded). Some clones in this sample may be carry-over from other donors' samples. Both conserved end residues are trimmed from each CDR3.

V gene: TRBV12-3/TRBV12-4; J gene: TRBJ2-5; CDR3 protein: ASRGVEQETQY
V gene: TRBV4-1; J gene: TRBJ2-1; CDR3 protein: ASSQRAGVGNEQF
V gene: TRBV9; J gene: TRBJ1-6; CDR3 protein: ASSDHPPGTGDSPLH
V gene: TRBV6-5; J gene: TRBJ1-1; CDR3 protein: ASCVADGAEAF
V gene: TRBV11-2; J gene: TRBJ2-5; CDR3 protein: AGASQETQY
V gene: TRBV6-5; J gene: TRBJ1-5; CDR3 protein: ASSSYRAQPQH
V gene: TRBV7-8; J gene: TRBJ1-5; CDR3 protein: ASSNRDLQPQH
V gene: TRBV11-2; J gene: TRBJ2-7; CDR3 protein: ASSLAPDYTLYEQY
V gene: TRBV29-1; J gene: TRBJ2-1; CDR3 protein: SAAGDVGYNEQF
V gene: TRBV5-1; J gene: TRBJ1-6; CDR3 protein: ASSLAHLTPDSPLH
V gene: TRBV5-1; J gene: TRBJ2-7; CDR3 protein: ASSLAYGQLSYEQY
V gene: TRBV12-3/TRBV12-4; J gene: TRBJ2-1; CDR3 protein: ASSPSGDEQF
V gene: TRBV7-2; J gene: TRBJ2-2; CDR3 protein: ASSYRTSGNTGELF
V gene: TRBV6-4; J gene: TRBJ1-1; CDR3 protein: ASGEGQFNTEAF
V gene: TRBV29-1; J gene: TRBJ2-7; CDR3 protein: SARGSYEQY
V gene: TRBV7-2; J gene: TRBJ1-5; CDR3 protein: ASSLVLSLGSNQPQH
V gene: TRBV20-1; J gene: TRBJ2-5; CDR3 protein: SAPRDREWETQY
V gene: TRBV20-1; J gene: TRBJ2-1; CDR3 protein: SARILGQGLNEQF
V gene: TRBV5-1; J gene: TRBJ1-1; CDR3 protein: ASSFWTGGNTEAF
V gene: TRBV4-1; J gene: TRBJ1-5; CDR3 protein: ASSQPTGRNSPQH
V gene: TRBV12-3/TRBV12-4; J gene: TRBJ2-1; CDR3 protein: ASSLVEPAGLTEQF
V gene: TRBV11-2; J gene: TRBJ2-5; CDR3 protein: ASSRDPSPTQY
V gene: TRBV7-8; J gene: TRBJ1-3; CDR3 protein: ASSLGRRGSGNTIY
V gene: TRBV5-5; J gene: TRBJ2-5; CDR3 protein: ASRLGGEETQY
V gene: TRBV6-1; J gene: TRBJ2-1; CDR3 protein: ASRAPPANEQF
V gene: TRBV7-9; J gene: TRBJ1-6; CDR3 protein: ASSLVVGSSPLH
V gene: TRBV11-3; J gene: TRBJ2-1; CDR3 protein: ASSLGGAGGYNEQF
V gene: TRBV20-1; J gene: TRBJ2-2; CDR3 protein: SARDLAGKNTGELF
V gene: TRBV20-1; J gene: TRBJ2-7; CDR3 protein: STGLRLGYEQY
V gene: TRBV6-2/TRBV6-3; J gene: TRBJ1-5; CDR3 protein: ATRYGVTNQPQH
V gene: TRBV7-8; J gene: TRBJ2-3; CDR3 protein: ASRRLAGGGDTQY
V gene: TRBV6-6; J gene: TRBJ1-4; CDR3 protein: AGKTRLNEKLF
V gene: TRBV7-2; J gene: TRBJ1-4; CDR3 protein: ASSLEERVNEKLF
V gene: TRBV3-1; J gene: TRBJ2-7; CDR3 protein: ASSLQRRGLY
V gene: TRBV20-1; J gene: TRBJ2-1; CDR3 protein: SARDLSQLLYNEQF
V gene: TRBV2; J gene: TRBJ1-1; CDR3 protein: ASSDTGLNTEAF
V gene: TRBV10-3; J gene: TRBJ2-3; CDR3 protein: AISPTGSMGDTQY
V gene: TRBV7-2; J gene: TRBJ2-3; CDR3 protein: ASSRLAGGPAPDTQY
V gene: TRBV20-1; J gene: TRBJ2-1; CDR3 protein: SATSGSYNEQF
V gene: TRBV7-2; J gene: TRBJ1-6; CDR3 protein: ASSLRMRGTVNSPLH
V gene: TRBV19; J gene: TRBJ1-1; CDR3 protein: ASKNDRPSTEAF
V gene: TRBV6-2/TRBV6-3; J gene: TRBJ2-3; CDR3 protein: ASARPGQPEDTQY
V gene: TRBV12-3/TRBV12-4; J gene: TRBJ1-2; CDR3 protein: ASSFSDLLWGGYT
V gene: TRBV2; J gene: TRBJ1-5; CDR3 protein: ASRDQGQPQH
V gene: TRBV6-8; J gene: TRBJ1-6; CDR3 protein: ASSRGVNSPLH
V gene: TRBV7-2; J gene: TRBJ2-4; CDR3 protein: ASSLLLAKNIQY
V gene: TRBV6-5; J gene: TRBJ2-3; CDR3 protein: ASSGASGSQGTQY
V gene: TRBV11-3; J gene: TRBJ1-1; CDR3 protein: ASSLSGRQGTEAF
V gene: TRBV7-2; J gene: TRBJ1-2; CDR3 protein: ASSPRQGPGYT